The clone carrying this T cell receptor beta chain was observed a single time. Its specificity is unknown. This specimen belongs to a study of cytomegalovirus exposure and HLA in healthy donors. Study-wide points: Rare TCR sequences predominated, though certain public TCRs were found in many donors.

Sequencing was performed with immunoSEQ multiplex PCR; in TCRdb, only in-frame clones are kept and a portion is missing. Among roughly 350,000 clones, 86% were seen once, and the ten largest hold under 0.85%. The TCR comes from a woman between 18 and 29 years old in good health and CMV-seronegative. Sequencing was done on a sample of PBMCs.

Here the CDR3 DNA reads TGTGCCAGCAGTTTAAGACAGGGGGCTTCCTACGAGCAGTACTTC. Protein sequence: CASSLRQGASYEQYF. The rearrangement links TRBV28 to TRBJ2-7; 10 bases line up with TRBD1. Germline CDR1 and CDR2: MDHEN and SYDVKM. This CDR3 spans 15 amino acids. V lost 2 bases, J lost 1 base, and 2 bases stayed unmatched. Filled out from reference TRBV28 and TRBJ2-7, the complete variable domain reads DVKVTQSSRYLVKRTGEKVFLECVQDMDHENMFWYRQDPGLGLRLIYFSYDVKMKEKGDIPEGYSVSREKKERFSLILESASTNQTSMYLCASSLRQGASYEQYFGPGTRLTVT.